The entry below describes one T cell receptor (beta chain). The sample belongs to a study of blood T cell repertoires in COVID-19. For the study at large: The study drew acute and convalescent COVID-19 samples from the United States, Italy and Spain. T cells, B-cell-depleted T cells, or PBMCs supplied cDNA or gDNA.

As processed by the authors: Estimation of nucleated cell counts relied on the amplification of reference gene primers. The method was immunoSEQ multiplex PCR; TCRdb's version includes in-frame clones alone and lacks a portion of them. V and J calls and clone size are those listed in that table; D and trimming were worked out from the DNA. The sample shows 95,000 to 150,000 clones, 79% of them seen only once. V was clipped by 7 bases and J by 5 bases; unmatched bases: 7. The CDR3 contains 13 residues. Sequenced input: peripheral blood. The receptor was derived from a woman over 75 with acute or convalescent COVID-19. The chain carries TRBV12-3 or TRBV12-4 and TRBJ2-7; 8 bases agree with TRBD1. DNA for the CDR3: TGTGCCAGCACTGGACAGGGCCCTCACGAGCAGTACTTC. Translating it yields CASTGQGPHEQYF.